A selection of T cell receptor beta chains follows, all from one sample in a study of T-cell memory formation after mild COVID-19. Each CDR3 protein is one row after TCRdb ran MiXCR on the 5' RACE reads. The data show roughly 200,000 distinct CDR3 sequences, with roughly 17% seen just once and under 2.5% held by the top ten. Source material: PBMCs or a T cell subset sorted from them (not recorded which). Every receptor here comes from an adult woman who had mild COVID-19 (a few samples of this study predate the infection). Cell type and time point are not known. The conserved cysteine and the conserved F or W are not part of the CDR3 here.

>13|TRBV5-4
ASSGPNPMNTEAF
>13|TRBV20-1
SARPVAANTGELF
>17|TRBV24-1
ATSDSLGPGTRSYNEQF
>15|TRBV5-1
ASSLGHRDIVTDTQY
>11|TRBV7-2
ASSVEGRYEQY
>11|TRBV27
ASSFTGIQPQH
>12|TRBV11-2
ASSSDRPNQPQH
>14|TRBV29-1
SVEGRQGWANTEAF
>11|TRBV7-6
ASSLTRNQPQH
>11|TRBV11-3
ASSFEGSGELF
>10|TRBV15
ATSKATDTQY
>9|TRBV29-1
SVTGNYGYT
>12|TRBV20-1
SARDGTGGYEQY
>14|TRBV18
ASSPALALKDLEQF
>15|TRBV3-1
ASSHNGGHDGTDTQY
>12|TRBV9
ASSSPGGANVLT
>14|TRBV27
ASSQKPTGTVIGYT
>16|TRBV5-1
ASSFGLAGGPRTDTQY
>15|TRBV5-1
ASSSSSGTGTSGELF
>12|TRBV29-1
SAGAALDRAAQH
>17|TRBV7-8
ASSSGFSDPSKSTDTQY
>12|TRBV4-3
ASSQERQPNIQY
>15|TRBV10-3
AISDQNRAESKNIQY
>13|TRBV7-9
ASGITGDGNQPQH
>15|TRBV5-1
ASSPGQGAGMNTEAF
>13|TRBV7-9
ASSRPSGGTYEQY
>15|TRBV4-2
ASSQGTSGASTDTQY
>12|TRBV6-5
ASSYQRGTDTQY
>12|TRBV24-1
ATSDGGSTDTQY
>9|TRBV6-6
AGGSSDTQY
>15|TRBV28
ASSPIIRPGHKNIQY
>15|TRBV12-3/TRBV12-4
ASSLEALAGHTDTQY
>11|TRBV9
ASCRGPQETQY
>13|TRBV5-1
ASSLGQGANNEQF
>14|TRBV30
AWSIGVGQGDYEQY
>11|TRBV7-9
ASSLKGNSPLH
>13|TRBV5-1
ASSPTGRADEKLF
>15|TRBV14
ASSQRTGISSYNEQF
>14|TRBV18
ASSPSSAGGPDTQY
>14|TRBV6-1
ASSDKSDRVSYEQY
>13|TRBV18
ASSPGARTGSGYT
>13|TRBV5-1
ASSLEGRAPNEQF
>16|TRBV29-1
SSASGGYGIGMNTEAF
>11|TRBV20-1
SAPRGVTDTQY
>12|TRBV18
ASSSAGRTDTQY
>15|TRBV15
ATSRGWSLGGNQPQH
>16|TRBV27
ASSFIGPGRTITDTQY
>12|TRBV12-3/TRBV12-4
ATDTESYGNTIY
>12|TRBV15
ATSREERNGGYT
>11|TRBV10-3
ATQQAGDTEAF
>12|TRBV5-1
ASSGLAGTYEQY
>12|TRBV13
ASNWRGGTDTQY
>11|TRBV10-3
AISVTNVETQY
>12|TRBV2
ASTTGTEVYEQY
>9|TRBV20-1
SARSGLEQY
>12|TRBV20-1
SAIAAGGVVEQF
>11|TRBV4-3
ASSHLQGERQY